This T cell receptor (beta chain) is drawn from a study of post-analysis software for immune sequencing data. Study conclusions and caveats: Controls showed lower frequencies than patients for five TRBV segments, and TRBV5-6, TRBV5-1 and TRBV20-1 were among these.

Unique molecular identifiers were present in the TCR beta cDNA libraries. TCRdb re-called the PCR reads through MiXCR, storing one row per CDR3 protein. Of roughly 400,000 distinct CDR3 sequences in the sample, 30% to 40% were seen once. The CDR3 extends over 13 amino acids. Germline V CDR1 and CDR2: SGDLS, YYNGEE. J gave up 6 bases and V 0 bases, and 3 bases lay outside the gene matches. Details on this clonotype: No antigen is known for it.

Input material: blood. The TCR was taken from a girl aged 2-10 years with multiple sclerosis. The rearrangement uses TRBV9 and TRBJ2-7; 7 nucleotides match TRBD1. The DNA of the CDR3 is TGTGCCAGCAGCGTAGACAGGGGAGCCGAGCAGTACTTC. Its translation is CASSVDRGAEQYF.